This TCR beta chain was sequenced for a study of CXCR3-negative and CXCR3-positive naive CD8 T cells. The method, 5' RACE with UMI labels, was used to prepare the TRB cDNA libraries. TCRdb re-analyzed the 5' RACE reads; it lists each CDR3 protein once, without DNA. The table lists over 100,000 distinct CDR3 sequences. Study-level findings and limits: Memory CD8+ cells showed much lower diversity, while both naive subsets were comparably high.

Each CD8+ T cell subset was sorted in triplicate, 250,000 to 300,000 cells each. About this clonotype: Its antigen is not known.

This CDR3 contains 15 residues. Germline loops: CDR1 LGHNA, CDR2 YSLEER. The clonotype comes from a human donor in good health. Some clones in this sample may be carry-over from other donors' samples. The sample taken for sequencing was naive CXCR3- CD8+ T cells from blood. Described subset: CD45RO-CCR7+CD27+CD95- naive CD8+ T cells lacking CXCR3 (TNR3-). V gene TRBV4-3 combines with J gene TRBJ2-7; with no DNA, the TCRdb D assignment of TRBD1 cannot be verified. Here the CDR3 reads CASSQGIGIPYEQYF.